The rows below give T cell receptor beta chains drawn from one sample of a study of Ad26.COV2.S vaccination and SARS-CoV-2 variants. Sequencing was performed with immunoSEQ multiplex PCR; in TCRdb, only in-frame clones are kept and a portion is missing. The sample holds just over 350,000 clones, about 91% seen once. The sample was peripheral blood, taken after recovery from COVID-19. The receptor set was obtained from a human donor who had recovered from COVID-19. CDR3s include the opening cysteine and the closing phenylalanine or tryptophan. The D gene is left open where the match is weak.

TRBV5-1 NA CASSLKGSSYEQYF
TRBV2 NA CASSDRGGGSPLHF
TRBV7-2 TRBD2 CASSQRVSVAGGMDTQYF
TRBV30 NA CAWSRQGRGAETQYF
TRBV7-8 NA CASRPGRVGEKLFF
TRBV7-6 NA CASSPTGTSYEQYF
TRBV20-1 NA CSARVGDTQYF
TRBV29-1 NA CSVDSSYTGELFF
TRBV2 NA CASSVNQSSYEQYF
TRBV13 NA CASSLGVGRAAFF
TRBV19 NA CASSTHEASGNTIYF